The clone carrying this TCR beta chain appeared a few times. Its antigen is as yet unknown. The record originates from a study of cytomegalovirus exposure and HLA in healthy donors. Whole-study results and caveats: Apparent HLA restriction characterized most CMV-associated TCR beta chains in a later analysis.

PCR was performed using 60 Vbeta and 13 Jbeta primers. Original processing notes: Counted up in a later analysis, unique TCR beta chains came to 60 million to 95 million, with around 12 million shared. TCRdb's copy holds only in-frame clones and misses some; the assay was immunoSEQ multiplex PCR. The V and J calls and clone size come from that table; D and trimming were worked out from the DNA. The sample contains about 130,000 clones, 74% of which appear only once. The germline CDR1 and CDR2 sequences are SNHLY and FYNNEI. The CDR3 totals 14 residues. V was cut by 6 bases and J by 8 bases, with 16 bases left in between.

The sequenced material came from PBMCs. The sequence was collected from a woman aged 50 to 60 in good health and CMV-seropositive. This rearrangement joins TRBV2 to TRBJ1-4, with D perhaps TRBD1 (6 bases). The CDR3 loop is CASREQGSEEKLFF. Here the CDR3 DNA reads TGTGCCAGCAGAGAACAGGGTTCAGAAGAAAAACTGTTTTTT.